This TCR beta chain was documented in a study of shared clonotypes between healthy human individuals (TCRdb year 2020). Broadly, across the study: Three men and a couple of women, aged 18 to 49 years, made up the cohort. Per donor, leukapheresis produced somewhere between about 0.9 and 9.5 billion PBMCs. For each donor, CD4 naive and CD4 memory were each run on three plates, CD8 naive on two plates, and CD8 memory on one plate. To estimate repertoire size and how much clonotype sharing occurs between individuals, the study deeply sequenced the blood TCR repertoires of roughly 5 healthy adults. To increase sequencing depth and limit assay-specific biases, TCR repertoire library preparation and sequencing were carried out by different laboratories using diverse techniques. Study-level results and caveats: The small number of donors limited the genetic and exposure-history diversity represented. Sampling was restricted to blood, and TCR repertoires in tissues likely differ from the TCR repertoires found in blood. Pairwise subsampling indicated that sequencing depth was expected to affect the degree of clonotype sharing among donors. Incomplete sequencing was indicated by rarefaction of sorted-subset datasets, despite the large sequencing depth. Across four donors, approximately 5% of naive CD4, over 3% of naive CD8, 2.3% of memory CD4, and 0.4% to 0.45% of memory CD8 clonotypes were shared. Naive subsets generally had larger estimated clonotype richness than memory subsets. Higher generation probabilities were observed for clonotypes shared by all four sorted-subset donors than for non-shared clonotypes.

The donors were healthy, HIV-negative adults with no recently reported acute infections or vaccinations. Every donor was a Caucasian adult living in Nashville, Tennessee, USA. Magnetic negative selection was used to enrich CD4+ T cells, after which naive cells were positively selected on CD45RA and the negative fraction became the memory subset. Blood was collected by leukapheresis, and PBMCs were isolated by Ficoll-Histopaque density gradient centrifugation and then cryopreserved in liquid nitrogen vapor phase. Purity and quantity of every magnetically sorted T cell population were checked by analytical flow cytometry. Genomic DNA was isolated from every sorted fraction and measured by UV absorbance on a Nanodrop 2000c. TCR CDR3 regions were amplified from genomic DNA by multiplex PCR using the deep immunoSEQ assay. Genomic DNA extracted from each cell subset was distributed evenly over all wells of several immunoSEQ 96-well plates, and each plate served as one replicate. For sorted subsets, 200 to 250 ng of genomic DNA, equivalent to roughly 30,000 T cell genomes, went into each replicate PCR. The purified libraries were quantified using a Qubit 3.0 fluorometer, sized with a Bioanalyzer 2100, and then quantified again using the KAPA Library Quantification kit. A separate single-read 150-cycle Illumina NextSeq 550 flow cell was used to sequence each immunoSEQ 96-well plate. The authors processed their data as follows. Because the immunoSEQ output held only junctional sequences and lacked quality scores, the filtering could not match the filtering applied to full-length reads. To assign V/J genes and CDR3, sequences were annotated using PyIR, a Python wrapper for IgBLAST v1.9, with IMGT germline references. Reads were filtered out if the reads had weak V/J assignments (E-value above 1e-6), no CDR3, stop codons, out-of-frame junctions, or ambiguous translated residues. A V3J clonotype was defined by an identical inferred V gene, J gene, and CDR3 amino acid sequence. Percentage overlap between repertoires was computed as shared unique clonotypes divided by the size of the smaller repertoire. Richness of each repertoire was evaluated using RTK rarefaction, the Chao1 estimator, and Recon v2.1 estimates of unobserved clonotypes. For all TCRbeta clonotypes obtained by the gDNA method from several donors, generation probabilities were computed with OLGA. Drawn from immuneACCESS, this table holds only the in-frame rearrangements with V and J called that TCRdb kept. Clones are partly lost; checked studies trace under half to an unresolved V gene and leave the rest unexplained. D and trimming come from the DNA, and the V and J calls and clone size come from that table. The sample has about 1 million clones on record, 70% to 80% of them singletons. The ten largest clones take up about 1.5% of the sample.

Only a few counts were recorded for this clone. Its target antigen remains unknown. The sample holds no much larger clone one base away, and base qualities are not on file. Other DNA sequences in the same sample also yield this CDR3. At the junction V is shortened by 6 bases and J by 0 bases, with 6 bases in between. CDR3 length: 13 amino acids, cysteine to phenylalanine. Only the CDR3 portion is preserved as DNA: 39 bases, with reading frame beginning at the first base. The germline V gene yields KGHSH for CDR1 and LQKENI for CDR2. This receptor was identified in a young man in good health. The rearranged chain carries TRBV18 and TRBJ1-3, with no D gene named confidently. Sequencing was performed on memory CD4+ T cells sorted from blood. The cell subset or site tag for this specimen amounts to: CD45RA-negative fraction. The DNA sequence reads TGTGCCAGCTCGCAAGGCTCTGGAAACACCATATATTTT. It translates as CASSQGSGNTIYF.